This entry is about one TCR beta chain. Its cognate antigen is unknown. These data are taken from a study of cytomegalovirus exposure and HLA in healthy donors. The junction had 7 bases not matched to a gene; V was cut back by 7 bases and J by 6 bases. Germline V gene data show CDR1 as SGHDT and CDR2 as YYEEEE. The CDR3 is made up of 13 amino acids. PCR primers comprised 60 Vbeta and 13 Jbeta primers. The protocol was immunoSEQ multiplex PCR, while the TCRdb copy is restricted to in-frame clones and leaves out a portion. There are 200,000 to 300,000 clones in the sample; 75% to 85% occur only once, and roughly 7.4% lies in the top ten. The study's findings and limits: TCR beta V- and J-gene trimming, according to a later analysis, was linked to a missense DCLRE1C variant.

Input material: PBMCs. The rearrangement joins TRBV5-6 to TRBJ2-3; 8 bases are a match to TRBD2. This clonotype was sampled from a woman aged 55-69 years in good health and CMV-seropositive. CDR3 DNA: TGTGCCAGCCGCCGGGCGGGAGGCGATACGCAGTATTTT. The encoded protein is CASRRAGGDTQYF.